The 24 T cell receptor beta chains presented below share a single source sample, sequenced in a study of tumor-infiltrating lymphocytes in primary liver carcinoma. Germline DNA was also extracted, and blood RNA derived from unsorted whole blood. A constant-region primer primed TCR beta cDNA synthesis from about 0.55 ug of total RNA. Sequencing libraries for TCR beta derived from three nested multiplex PCR rounds that used slightly modified ARM-PCR. With TRBV1-TRBV30 forward primers and a C-beta reverse primer, the first two PCR rounds were run for roughly 10 cycles each. TCRdb itself ran the multiplex PCR reads through MiXCR, one entry per CDR3 protein. The sample includes approximately 330,000 distinct CDR3 sequences, 65% seen only once; the top ten take roughly 6.5%. Sequencing was done on a sample of peripheral blood. The origin of the receptors is a man in his forties with primary liver carcinoma and hepatitis B virus infection.

V gene TRBV11-2 combines with J gene TRBJ2-7; D may be TRBD2 (6 bases). The CDR3 spans 13 residues. Looked up from germline, CDR1 is SGHAT and CDR2 is FQNNGV. CDR3 protein: CASGPQLAVDLKV. The CDR3 bases are TGTGCCAGCGGCCCGCAACTAGCAGTGGATTTAAAAGTC.

This clonotype was picked up many times. The chain joins TRBV10-1 to TRBJ1-1; D is ambiguous. From germline, CDR1 is WNHNN and CDR2 SYGVQD (reference sequence). The ends were cut back, 0 bases at V and 5 bases at J, with 7 bases in the middle. The CDR3 has 13 residues. The CDR3 loop is CASSESTGTEAFF. As DNA, the CDR3 is TGCGCCAGCAGTGAGTCGACTGGGACTGAAGCTTTCTTT.

The CDR3 is CASSPPGRGRAHEQYF. In nucleotides, the CDR3 is TGTGCCAGCAGCCCCCCAGGTAGGGGGAGGGCACACGAGCAGTACTTC. J is TRBJ2-7 and V is TRBV5-4; maybe TRBD2 (7 bases). The CDR3 is made up of 16 amino acids. Between the trimmed V and J ends, which lost 4 bases and 5 bases, there was a span of 22 bases. Germline V gives CDR1 SGHNT, CDR2 YYREEE (reference sequence).

This clonotype was detected ten times or more. This rearrangement joins TRBV4-2 to TRBJ2-3; possibly TRBD1 for D (5 bases). V was trimmed by 1 base and J by 4 bases, leaving 15 bases between them. CDR3 length: 16 residues. The germline CDR1 and CDR2 sequences are LGHNA and YNFKEQ. The CDR3 reads CASSQGTREGADTQYF. DNA for the CDR3: TGTGCCAGCAGCCAAGGTACCAGGGAAGGGGCAGATACGCAGTATTTT.

This clonotype was seen only a few times. The V gene is TRBV12-5, the J gene TRBJ2-1; no clear D. The CDR3 totals 15 residues. Germline V gene lookup returns CDR1 LGHNT and CDR2 FRNRAP. Trimming removed 1 base from V and 5 bases from J, with 12 bases in between. The CDR3 is CASGLAGRLDNEQFF. CDR3 bases: TGTGCTAGTGGTTTGGCAGGACGGTTAGACAATGAGCAGTTCTTC. The complete variable domain, with remaining parts taken from reference TRBV12-5 and TRBJ2-1, reads DARVTQTPRHKVTEMGQEVTMRCQPILGHNTVFWYRQTMMQGLELLAYFRNRAPLDDSGMPKDRFSAEMPDATLATLKIQPSEPRDSAVYFCASGLAGRLDNEQFFGPGTRLTVL.

About this clonotype itself: At one end, the junction sequence differs from germline, possibly due to a read error. The chain is built from TRBV6-1 and TRBJ2-7; D remains ambiguous. The CDR3 covers 15 residues. The germline CDR1 and CDR2 sequences are MNHNS and SASEGT. The CDR3 DNA reads TGTACCAGCAGTTTCTCCCTTTCAGGCTCCTACGAGCAGTACTTC. It yields the protein CTSSFSLSGSYEQYF.

As for this clonotype: One junction end does not reproduce the germline sequence, and a read error may be involved. The chain links TRBV11-2 to TRBJ2-3, with no clear D. Germline CDR1 reads SGHAT; CDR2 reads FQNNGV. The CDR3 is made up of 14 amino acids. CDR3 region: CASTLELYTDTQYF. CDR3 DNA sequence: TGTGCCAGTACCTTAGAACTTTACACCGATACGCAATATTTT. Together with reference TRBV11-2 and TRBJ2-3, the CDR3 gives the full variable domain: EAGVAQSPRYKIIEKRQSVAFWCNPISGHATLYWYQQILGQGPKLLIQFQNNGVVDDSQLPKDRFSAERLKGVDSTLKIQPAKLEDSAVYLCASTLELYTDTQYFGPGTRLTVL.

This rearrangement joins TRBV4-2 to TRBJ1-6; D gene ambiguous. The CDR3 is made up of 16 amino acids. The germline gives CDR1 LGHNA, CDR2 YNFKEQ. Trimming removed 0 bases at V and 7 bases at J, with 13 bases between. The CDR3 reads CASSQEDGARNSPLHF. The CDR3 DNA reads TGTGCCAGCAGCCAAGAGGACGGCGCTCGGAATTCACCCCTCCACTTT.

The chain has TRBV6-6 and TRBJ1-1, with a possible D match to TRBD1 (5 bases). The CDR3 loop spans 14 amino acids. Per germline, CDR1 MNHNY and CDR2 SVGAGI (reference sequence). The CDR3 sequence is CGNRSGTLNTEAFF. CDR3 DNA: TGTGGCAACAGATCCGGGACGCTGAACACTGAAGCTTTCTTT.

This chain joins TRBV11-2 and TRBJ2-7; D uncertain. The CDR3 is made up of 13 amino acids. Germline V lookup: CDR1 SGHAT, CDR2 FQNNGV. The CDR3 DNA sequence: TGTGCCAGCAGCGAGGTCCGCACCTACGAGCAGTATGTC. The encoded protein is CASSEVRTYEQYV.

The J gene is TRBJ2-7, the V gene TRBV11-2, with a weak D call TRBD2 (5 bases). Germline V gene data show CDR1 as SGHAT and CDR2 as FQNNGV. This CDR3 spans 14 amino acids. V lost 3 bases and J 13 bases, leaving 22 bases between the germline ends. In DNA form, the CDR3 reads TGTGCCAGCAGCTTGGATCTTGGTGGATGGGAGTACTACTTC. Amino acid sequence: CASSLDLGGWEYYF.

A few counts support this clonotype. The rearrangement joins TRBV5-1 to TRBJ2-2, with a weak D call TRBD1 (5 bases). V lost 1 base to trimming and J lost 3 bases, with 10 bases between them. CDR3 size: 15 residues. The germline gives CDR1 SGHRS, CDR2 YFSETQ. CDR3 bases: TGCGCCAGCAGCTTGCTCGCAGGGTACACCGGGGAGCTGTTTTTT. Its protein product is CASSLLAGYTGELFF.

To note about this clonotype: A junction boundary mismatches the germline segment, possibly from a read error. This chain links TRBV4-1 with TRBJ2-3; 9 bases line up with TRBD1. Germline CDR1 MGHRA, CDR2 YSYEKL. This CDR3 has 15 amino acids. In nucleotides, the CDR3 is TGCGCCAGCAGCCAAAGGGACAGGGTCACAGGTACGCAATATTTT. This translates into CASSQRDRVTGTQYF.

To note about this clonotype: Mismatch with germline at one junction end may stem from a read error. The chain joins TRBV5-6 to TRBJ2-2, with a weak D call TRBD2 (6 bases). The CDR3 has 14 amino acids. From germline, CDR1 is SGHDT and CDR2 YYEEEE. CDR3 nucleotides: TGTGCCGGCAGCTTCTTACGGGGGACCGGGGAGCTGTTTTTT. Its protein is CAGSFLRGTGELFF.

The rearrangement uses TRBV5-4 and TRBJ2-1; possibly TRBD2 for D (6 bases). This CDR3 contains 14 residues. From germline, CDR1 is SGHNT and CDR2 YYREEE (reference sequence). V was clipped by 0 bases and J by 6 bases, with 10 bases between them. The DNA for the CDR3 is TGTGCCAGCAGCTTGGTTGGGACTTTCAATGAGCAGTTCTTC. Its protein product is CASSLVGTFNEQFF.

Concerning this clonotype itself: One base away lies a much larger clone, so this may be a sequencing read error. It is likely a read error, because the conserved phenylalanine at the end of the CDR3 is missing. The chain recombines TRBV12-3 or TRBV12-4 with TRBJ2-5, with D perhaps TRBD1 (6 bases). This CDR3 is 13 amino acids long. V was pared by 5 bases and J by 2 bases, with 9 bases between. The CDR3 nucleotides read TGTGCCAGCAGTAGGACAGCGCAAGAGACCCAGTACTAC. It yields the protein CASSRTAQETQYY.

Regarding this clonotype: At one end, the junction sequence differs from germline, possibly due to a read error. The V gene is TRBV12-3 or TRBV12-4, the J gene TRBJ2-7; TRBD1 or TRBD2 may be the D gene (5 bases each). The CDR3 sequence is 13 residues long. The CDR3 nucleotides are TGTGCCAGTAGTTTCCCCGGGGCCTACGAGCTGTACTTC. Translated: CASSFPGAYELYF.

The count of this clonotype is one. Sequence at one end of the junction differs from germline and may be a read error. The V gene is TRBV11-2, the J gene TRBJ2-7; D perhaps matches TRBD2 (5 bases). Germline CDR1 and CDR2: SGHAT and FQNNGV. The CDR3 totals 14 residues. The CDR3 DNA reads as TGCGCCAGCGGCTTAGTTTCCGGAACCTACGAGCAGTACTTC. Translating it yields CASGLVSGTYEQYF.

In this sample, this clonotype turned up many times. The chain uses TRBV4-1 and TRBJ2-7; 7 bases are shared with TRBD2. V dropped 0 bases and J dropped 2; count of bases not matched to a gene: 7. Germline CDR1 MGHRA, CDR2 YSYEKL. The CDR3 is 16 amino acids. In DNA, the CDR3 is TGCGCCAGCAGCCAAGAAGGTGGGAGGGAAACCTACGAGCAGTACTTC. It yields the protein CASSQEGGRETYEQYF.

This clonotype was seen repeatedly, ten times or more. J is TRBJ2-7 and V is TRBV6-2 or TRBV6-3; D ambiguous. The germline V and J ends were trimmed by 0 bases and 5 bases, with 14 bases remaining between them. CDR1 and CDR2 from the germline V gene are MNHEY and SVGEGT. This CDR3 comprises 15 residues. CDR3 bases: TGTGCCAGCAGTTACTCGACGGTGGGAATCAACGAGCAGTACTTC. It encodes CASSYSTVGINEQYF.

In its sample, this clonotype was seen once. This likely comes from a read error, as the CDR3 has no conserved phenylalanine or tryptophan at its end. The gene calls are TRBV28 and TRBJ2-7; 7 bases are shared with TRBD2. This CDR3 is built from 15 residues. From germline, CDR1 is MDHEN and CDR2 SYDVKM. Unmatched junction bases numbered 9, after V lost 4 bases and J lost 3 bases. The CDR3: CASSSLERGYYEQYL. CDR3 DNA sequence: TGTGCCAGCAGTTCTCTGGAGCGGGGCTACTACGAGCAGTACTTA.

This chain connects TRBV6-6 to TRBJ1-5; D possibly corresponds to TRBD1 (5 bases). The germline V gene has CDR1 MNHNY and CDR2 SVGAGI (reference sequence). This CDR3 contains 15 residues. Trimming removed 2 bases from V and 3 bases from J, with 11 bases in between. The CDR3 region is CASSYHGAINQPQHF. The CDR3 DNA sequence: TGTGCCAGCAGTTACCACGGGGCTATCAATCAGCCCCAGCATTTT.

With respect to this clonotype: With a much larger clone just one base away, this may be a read error. This chain joins TRBV4-2 and TRBJ2-7; 7 bases map to TRBD2. CDR3 length: 14 amino acids. The junction had 5 bases not matched to a gene; V was cut back by 5 bases and J by 1 base. Germline V gene lookup returns CDR1 LGHNA and CDR2 YNFKEQ. The CDR3 DNA follows: TGTGCCAGCAGCGCACAGCGGGGATCCTACGAGCAGTACTTC. Amino acids: CASSAQRGSYEQYF.

This clonotype was observed a single time. This may be a read error, as it is one base from a much larger clone. The chain employs TRBV6-6 and TRBJ2-2, with 11 bases identical to TRBD1. CDR3 length equals 16 residues. The germline V gene encodes CDR1 MNHNY and CDR2 SVGAGI (reference sequence). The CDR3 loop reads CTSSSYGQGAPGELFF. As DNA, the CDR3 is TGTACCAGCAGCTCCTACGGACAGGGGGCCCCCGGGGAGCTGTTTTTT.